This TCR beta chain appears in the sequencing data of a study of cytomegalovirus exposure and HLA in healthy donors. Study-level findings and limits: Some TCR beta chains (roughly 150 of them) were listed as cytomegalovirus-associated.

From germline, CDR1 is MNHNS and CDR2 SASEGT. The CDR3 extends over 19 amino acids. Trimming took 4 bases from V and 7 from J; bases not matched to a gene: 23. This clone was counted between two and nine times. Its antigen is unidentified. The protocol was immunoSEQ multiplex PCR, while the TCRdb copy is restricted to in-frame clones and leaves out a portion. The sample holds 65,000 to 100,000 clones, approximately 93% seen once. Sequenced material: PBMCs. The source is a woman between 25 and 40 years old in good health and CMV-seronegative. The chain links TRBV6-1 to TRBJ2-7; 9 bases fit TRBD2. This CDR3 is CASSAQARGSGRKVKEQYF. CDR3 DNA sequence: TGTGCCAGCAGTGCCCAAGCCCGGGGGAGCGGGAGGAAGGTCAAAGAGCAGTACTTC.